This entry describes one TCR beta chain. Its target antigen remains unknown. There are no base qualities to consult, and no much larger clone falls within one base. These data belong to a study of T cell responses to AZD1222 COVID-19 vaccine (dated by TCRdb to the early 2020s). Background on the whole study: A total of approximately 230 trial participants underwent TCR sequencing, of whom roughly 210 received two doses of AZD1222 and around 26 received two doses of the MenACWY control vaccine. Enrollment into the trials was organized by age into subgroups of 18-55, 56-69 and 70-plus years, and those subgroups contained roughly 150, 30 and 60 TCR-sequenced participants, respectively. The paper's findings and limits, for the study overall: After two AZD1222 doses, both the breadth and the depth of spike-specific TCRs were significantly higher than at day 0 and than in MenACWY recipients. CD4 TCRs associated with the vaccine covered the entire spike protein, and the dominant responses were in regions 160-218 and 743-854. Only six or seven AZD1222 recipients were SARS-CoV-2 seropositive at baseline, limiting conclusions about previously exposed vaccinees. No day 14 peak-response samples were available, so repertoires were characterized only after the peak T cell response. Participants were mostly white British and included more females than males, and it was suggested by the authors that clonal diversity may have been underestimated. The 56-69-year group was small, and its depth increase did not reach significance, likely because of low power. Nearly half of unique spike-specific TCRs reportedly recognized epitopes outside regions mutated in the B.1.351 and B.1.1.7 variants.

V loses 9 bases at its end and J loses 1 base; junction bases beyond the gene matches: 11. CDR1 is given as SNHLY and CDR2 as FYNNEI, both from the germline V gene. Measured from the cysteine to the phenylalanine, the CDR3 is 15 residues long. CDR3 DNA is the only sequence kept; it has 45 bases, read in frame from the first base. The CDR3 regions of human TCRbeta chains were analyzed by immunosequencing. The authors' pipeline ran thus. Repertoire TCRs were matched against a reference library of SARS-CoV-2-specific TCRs generated with the MIRA antigen-specificity platform. Breadth meant the fraction of unique TCRs that were SARS-CoV-2-associated, whereas depth meant the fraction of total T cells that were SARS-CoV-2-associated. Using the MIRA data, each spike-specific TCR was assigned both to the spike region to which the TCR was reactive and to a CD4 or CD8 class. Log10-transformed breadth and depth values were compared by one-way ANOVA with Sidak's multiple comparisons tests. In its TCRdb copy, this immuneACCESS table keeps in-frame sequences only and misses some clones. Where compared with another copy, unresolved V genes explain less than half of these, and the others have no known cause. The D gene and trimming were derived from the DNA, and the V and J assignments and clone size from that table. This sample lists tens of thousands of clones; about 93% were detected once. The ten biggest clones cover 3.1% of the sample.

Per the publication, the time point label means: about 28 days (+/-7) after the second vaccine dose. AZD1222 recipients whose second dose came at about 4 weeks and those whose second dose came at about 12 weeks were combined into one group, since spike-specific TCR depth and breadth did not differ between the two schedules. The vaccinee samples were drawn from two UK trials, COV001 and COV002, one of which was a single-blind randomized controlled phase 2/3 trial testing AZD1222 (ChAdOx1 nCoV-19) in healthy adults. For TCRbeta chain sequencing, PBMC samples were collected from trial participants at day 0 and at day 28 after the second dose.

The sequences come from peripheral blood, collected 28 days after the second AZD1222 dose. The TCR comes from an adult who received the AZD1222 COVID-19 vaccine. The chain couples TRBV2 to TRBJ1-2; 7 central bases correspond to TRBD1. The CDR3 reads as follows: CASLGLTGSNYGYTF. In nucleotide form, the sequence is TGTGCCAGTCTTGGCCTGACAGGGAGTAACTATGGCTACACCTTC. The variable domain in full, with residues beyond the CDR3 obtained from the reference TRBV2 and TRBJ1-2 genes, is EPEVTQTPSHQVTQMGQEVILRCVPISNHLYFYWYRQILGQKVEFLVSFYNNEISEKSEIFDDQFSVERPDGSNFTLKIRSTKLEDSAMYFCASLGLTGSNYGYTFGSGTRLTVV.